Listed below are T cell receptor beta chains from one sample, sequenced in a study of blood T cell repertoires in COVID-19. Clones were sequenced by immunoSEQ multiplex PCR, and TCRdb holds only the in-frame ones, with some missing. The sample shows around 160,000 clones, approximately 80% of them seen only once. The source material was peripheral blood. The receptors shown here come from a man between 60 and 70 years old with active or convalescent COVID-19. CDR3s include the opening cysteine and the closing phenylalanine or tryptophan. The D gene is left open where the match is weak. Only some rows state a clone size, as once, few, many or a class for expanded clones.

J | D | size | V | DNA | CDR3
TRBJ1-5 | . | once | TRBV7-9 | TGTGCCAGCAGCTTAGGTTCAGGGGCTTTTGATAGCAATCAGCCCCAGCATTTT | CASSLGSGAFDSNQPQHF
TRBJ1-1 | TRBD1 | . | TRBV5-1 | TGCGCCAGCAGCCAAAACAGGGGACTCGTTGAAGCTTTCTTT | CASSQNRGLVEAFF
TRBJ1-2 | TRBD1 | . | TRBV18 | TGTGCCAGCTCTCCAGAGAAGGGGGCGAATGGCTACACCTTC | CASSPEKGANGYTF
TRBJ1-5 | TRBD1 | . | TRBV5-1 | TGCGCCAGCAGCAGGACAGGGGAGAGCAATCAGCCCCAGCATTTT | CASSRTGESNQPQHF
TRBJ2-5 | TRBD2 | . | TRBV24-1 | TGTGCCACGGCTTATCTCCTCCTAGCGGGAAAAGAGACCCAGTACTTC | CATAYLLLAGKETQYF
TRBJ1-2 | . | . | TRBV28 | TGTGCCACTGACTTGGACAGTAACTATGGCTACACCTTC | CATDLDSNYGYTF
TRBJ1-5 | . | . | TRBV25-1 | TGTGCCAGCAGTGGGCCAGGCAATCAGCCCCAGCATTTT | CASSGPGNQPQHF
TRBJ2-1 | TRBD2 | . | TRBV7-2 | TGTGCCAGCAGCTTAGGACTAGCGATCTCCAATGAGCAGTTCTTC | CASSLGLAISNEQFF
TRBJ1-6 | . | once | TRBV27 | TGTGCCAGCACCCGTTATTACAGGGATTCACCCCTCCACTTT | CASTRYYRDSPLHF
TRBJ1-5 | . | . | TRBV28 | TGTGCCAGCACCCTGAGACAGGTTCTCGGGCAGCCCCAGCATTTT | CASTLRQVLGQPQHF
TRBJ1-3 | TRBD1 | once | TRBV11-3 | TGTGCCAGCAGCTTAGACGGACAGGTCTCTGGAAACACCATATATTTT | CASSLDGQVSGNTIYF
TRBJ2-3 | TRBD2 | . | TRBV5-1 | TGCGCCAGCAGCTTGGCCGGAGCGGGACCCACAGATACGCAGTATTTT | CASSLAGAGPTDTQYF
TRBJ1-2 | . | once | TRBV29-1 | TGCAGCGTTGAACAGGCCGGTCCTTATGGCTACACCTTC | CSVEQAGPYGYTF
TRBJ2-7 | . | once | TRBV6-5 | TGTGCCAGCAGCTTATCCCCGTCCTACGAGCAGTACTTC | CASSLSPSYEQYF
TRBJ2-2 | . | . | TRBV2 | TGTGCCAGCAGTACCGTGGGGCGCGAGACCGGGGAGCTGTTTTTT | CASSTVGRETGELFF
TRBJ2-7 | TRBD1 | . | TRBV19 | TGTGCCAGTAGTATCCAGGGGGCAGACTACGAGCAGTACTTC | CASSIQGADYEQYF
TRBJ1-5 | . | . | TRBV27 | TGTGCCAGCAGCCCCCGGGGTCAGCCCCAGCATTTT | CASSPRGQPQHF
TRBJ2-7 | . | . | TRBV18 | TGTGCCAGCTCACCGGTACGGGGCGAGCAGTACTTC | CASSPVRGEQYF
TRBJ1-1 | . | . | TRBV6-6 | TGTGCCAGCAATCAGGGGAACACTGAAGCTTTCTTT | CASNQGNTEAFF
TRBJ2-5 | TRBD2 | . | TRBV6-5 | TGTGCCAGCATACCTAGCGGAGTAGAGACCCAGTACTTC | CASIPSGVETQYF
TRBJ1-2 | TRBD1 | . | TRBV19 | TGTGCCAGTAGTAACCGGGACAGTAACTATGGCTACACCTTC | CASSNRDSNYGYTF
TRBJ2-7 | . | . | TRBV29-1 | TGCAGCGCTCAGAGGTTGGGGGGAAGCGAGCAGTACTTC | CSAQRLGGSEQYF
TRBJ1-1 | . | . | TRBV7-2 | TGTGCCAGCAGCCCGTTCGGGGGGGCTAGGACTGAAGCTTTCTTT | CASSPFGGARTEAFF
TRBJ2-1 | TRBD2 | . | TRBV11-3 | TGTGCCAGCAGCTCCGGGGGTAGCGGGAGTTATGAGCAGTTCTTC | CASSSGGSGSYEQFF
TRBJ1-4 | TRBD1 | . | TRBV11-3 | TGTGCCAACCGGGCAAGGGGACAGGGGGTAGAAAAACTGTTTTTT | CANRARGQGVEKLFF
TRBJ1-1 | . | many | TRBV2 | TGTGCCAGCAGTGATCGAGTGTTTGAAGCTTTCTTT | CASSDRVFEAFF
TRBJ2-4 | . | . | TRBV10-1 | TGCGCCAGCAGTGGTTCATGTGGGAGCGGGTACATTCAGTACTTC | CASSGSCGSGYIQYF
TRBJ2-1 | . | . | TRBV19 | TGTGCCAGTAGTGTAGGCCTAACCTACAATGAGCAGTTCTTC | CASSVGLTYNEQFF
TRBJ1-6 | . | . | TRBV6-1 | TGTGCCAGCAGTGAAGCAACGAGCTCCTATAATTCACCCCTCCACTTT | CASSEATSSYNSPLHF
TRBJ2-5 | TRBD2 | . | TRBV5-1 | TGCGCCAGCAGCTCGACTAGCGGGCAAGAGACCCAGTACTTC | CASSSTSGQETQYF
TRBJ2-2 | . | . | TRBV28 | TGTGCCAGCAGTTTACCCCAGAACACCGGGGAGCTGTTTTTT | CASSLPQNTGELFF
TRBJ2-1 | TRBD2 | . | TRBV5-4 | TGTGCCAGCAGGGCGGGGGGTAGCGGGAGTCTTGAGCAGTTCTTC | CASRAGGSGSLEQFF
TRBJ1-6 | . | . | TRBV28 | TGTGCCACCTCCAGGTCACCCCTCCACTTT | CATSRSPLHF
TRBJ2-2 | . | . | TRBV4-1 | TGCGCCAGCAGCCCTATTGGGGAGCGGACCTTCGGGACCGGGGAGCTGTTTTTT | CASSPIGERTFGTGELFF
TRBJ2-1 | . | . | TRBV7-2 | TGTGCCAGCAGCTTAGCAGGGGGGGACTACTACAATGAGCAGTTCTTC | CASSLAGGDYYNEQFF
TRBJ2-5 | . | . | TRBV12-3/TRBV12-4 | TGTGCCAGCAGTTTCCAGGGTCAAGAGACCCAGTACTTC | CASSFQGQETQYF
TRBJ2-1 | TRBD2 | . | TRBV5-5 | TGTGCCAGCAGCCCTATAGCGGGAGGAGGAGGTGAGCAGTTCTTC | CASSPIAGGGGEQFF
TRBJ1-3 | TRBD1 | . | TRBV7-3 | TGTGCCAGCAGCCAGGGACAGAGCTCTGGAAACACCATATATTTT | CASSQGQSSGNTIYF
TRBJ2-5 | . | . | TRBV28 | TGTGCCAGCAGGGTCCCAGGGAGGGAGACCCAGTACTTC | CASRVPGRETQYF
TRBJ1-6 | . | . | TRBV25-1 | TGTGCCAGCAGTGAATCTCGCGGGGACTCCTATAATTCACCCCTCCACTTT | CASSESRGDSYNSPLHF
TRBJ2-7 | . | . | TRBV4-3 | TGCGCCAGCAGCCAAGGATCCGCGGCGGCGGGCTACGAGCAGTACTTC | CASSQGSAAAGYEQYF
TRBJ2-1 | TRBD2 | . | TRBV7-9 | TGTGCCAGCAGCCAGGGACTAGCGGGAGCAAATGAGCAGTTCTTC | CASSQGLAGANEQFF
TRBJ2-7 | . | once | TRBV4-2 | TGTGCCAGCAGCCCTGAGGACGGGATCTCCTACGAGCAGTACTTC | CASSPEDGISYEQYF
TRBJ2-5 | . | . | TRBV10-3 | TGTGCCATCAGTTGGGGGGGGGCGAGGGAGACCCAGTACTTC | CAISWGGARETQYF
TRBJ2-7 | TRBD2 | . | TRBV6-5 | TGTGCCAGCAGACCCGGACTAGCGGGGGAGCAGTACTTC | CASRPGLAGEQYF
TRBJ1-5 | . | . | TRBV27 | TGTGCCAGCAGTGCCCGCCAAGGGGAGCCCCAGCATTTT | CASSARQGEPQHF
TRBJ2-6 | TRBD2 | . | TRBV27 | TGTGCCAGCAGTCCACTGACTAGCGGGTGGCTCTCTGGGGCCAACGTCCTGACTTTC | CASSPLTSGWLSGANVLTF
TRBJ1-6 | TRBD1 | . | TRBV5-1 | TGCGCCAGCAGCCTAGGACAGGGAGATTCACCCCTCCACTTT | CASSLGQGDSPLHF
TRBJ2-5 | TRBD1 | . | TRBV6-2/TRBV6-3 | TGTGCCAGCAGTTACGGTTGGGCAGGGGGCGAGGAGACCCAGTACTTC | CASSYGWAGGEETQYF
TRBJ2-3 | TRBD2 | . | TRBV9 | TGTGCCAGCAGCTTCGGACTAGCGGTCACAGATACGCAGTATTTT | CASSFGLAVTDTQYF
TRBJ2-7 | TRBD2 | . | TRBV28 | TGTGCCAGCAGCGTTAGCGGGAGCCTTTCCTACGAGCAGTACTTC | CASSVSGSLSYEQYF
TRBJ1-4 | . | . | TRBV7-3 | TGTGCCAGCAGCTCATTAGCTAATGAAAAACTGTTTTTT | CASSSLANEKLFF
TRBJ2-7 | . | . | TRBV4-3 | TGCGCCAGCAGACGCAGCCTACGAGCCGGGGAGCAGTACTTC | CASRRSLRAGEQYF
TRBJ2-7 | . | . | TRBV7-2 | TGTGCCAGCAGCTCCTCCCGGGACACCTACGAGCAGTACTTC | CASSSSRDTYEQYF
TRBJ1-5 | . | . | TRBV7-2 | TGTGCCAGCAGCTTAGACAGGAGTAGTGGGCCCCAGCATTTT | CASSLDRSSGPQHF